Presented here are 26 T cell receptor beta chains from one specimen sequenced in a study of monozygotic twins with inflammatory bowel disease. Using the 5' RACE reads, TCRdb records one entry per CDR3 protein without DNA. The sample table includes about 160,000 distinct CDR3 sequences. The specimen was blood. Receptors originate from a human donor with ulcerative colitis or Crohn's disease, or a healthy co-twin of an affected twin (not recorded which).

The chain couples TRBV4-1 to TRBJ1-2; absent DNA, TCRdb's TRBD1 call cannot be checked. CDR3 length: 16 residues. Germline values: CDR1 MGHRA, CDR2 YSYEKL. This CDR3 reads CASSRLRQDFNYGYTF.

The chain recombines TRBV29-1 with TRBJ2-1; the TRBD2 assignment by TCRdb is unverifiable without DNA. CDR1 is SQVTM, CDR2 ANQGSEA, per germline. The CDR3 runs to 14 residues. The CDR3 here is CSVESAGGNNEQFF.

V usage is TRBV5-1 and J usage is TRBJ1-4. This CDR3 has 14 amino acids. Per germline, CDR1 SGHRS and CDR2 YFSETQ. The CDR3 sequence is CASSLQGRDEKLFF.

The V call is TRBV24-1, the J call TRBJ2-7; there is no DNA to check the TCRdb D call of TRBD1. The CDR3 consists of 14 residues. From germline, CDR1 is KGHDR and CDR2 SFDVKD. Here the CDR3 reads CATSESDRSDEQYF.

The V call is TRBV7-9, the J call TRBJ2-7; the D gene TCRdb calls, TRBD1, cannot be checked with no DNA. CDR1 is SEHNR and CDR2 is FQNEAQ in the germline V gene (reference sequence). The CDR3 loop spans 13 amino acids. CDR3: CASSPRTRNEQYF. Full variable domain (remainder filled in from reference TRBV7-9 and TRBJ2-7): DTGVSQNPRHKITKRGQNVTFRCDPISEHNRLYWYRQTLGQGPEFLTYFQNEAQLEKSRLLSDRFSAERPKGSFSTLEIQRTEQGDSAMYLCASSPRTRNEQYFGPGTRLTVT.

This chain links TRBV11-1 with TRBJ2-7; as DNA is missing, the TRBD1 call by TCRdb cannot be tested. Germline V gene sequence: CDR1 SGHAT, CDR2 FQDESV (reference sequence). The CDR3 runs to 18 residues. CDR3 sequence: CASSSPYLGTGNPYEQYF.

The V and J genes are TRBV25-1 and TRBJ2-3; the TCRdb D gene call, TRBD2, has no DNA to confirm it. This CDR3 contains 15 residues. The germline V gene has CDR1 MGHDK and CDR2 SYGVNS. This CDR3 is CASSEFRLVADTQYF.

CDR3 protein: CSVVGAFMNTEAFF. This sequence joins TRBV29-1 and TRBJ1-1; with no DNA, the TCRdb D assignment of TRBD1 cannot be verified. Germline V lookup: CDR1 SQVTM, CDR2 ANQGSEA. The CDR3 length is 14 residues. The entire variable domain, with the rest obtained from reference TRBV29-1 and TRBJ1-1, is as follows: SAVISQKPSRDICQRGTSLTIQCQVDSQVTMMFWYRQQPGQSLTLIATANQGSEATYESGFVIDKFPISRPNLTFSTLTVSNMSPEDSSIYLCSVVGAFMNTEAFFGQGTRLTVV.

This chain uses TRBV7-9 with TRBJ2-7; the D gene TCRdb calls, TRBD2, cannot be checked with no DNA. Germline assignment: CDR1 SEHNR and CDR2 FQNEAQ (reference sequence). CDR3 size: 14 residues. The CDR3 loop reads CASSLTSGSDEQYF.

This chain links TRBV6-5 with TRBJ2-3; TCRdb outputs TRBD2, but without DNA this stays unchecked. This CDR3 is 15 amino acids long. Germline loops: CDR1 MNHEY, CDR2 SVGAGI. The CDR3: CASSYTGGIADTQYF.

The rearrangement links TRBV7-3 to TRBJ2-2; there is no DNA to check the TCRdb D call of TRBD1. Germline lookup yields CDR1 SGHTA and CDR2 FQGTGA. The CDR3 contains 14 residues. The CDR3 loop reads CASTLDRGTGELFF.

The chain employs TRBV29-1 and TRBJ1-3; TCRdb's D gene call, TRBD1, goes unchecked for lack of DNA. The germline V gene encodes CDR1 SQVTM and CDR2 ANQGSEA. This CDR3 comprises 14 residues. Here the CDR3 reads CSVVAGWEGNTIYF.

The rearrangement uses TRBV7-2 and TRBJ2-2; the D call of TRBD2 rests on TCRdb alone, since no DNA is present to check it. Germline loops: CDR1 SGHTA, CDR2 FQGNSA. This CDR3 comprises 16 residues. CDR3 loop: CASSLRLGEGTGELFF.

V and J are TRBV5-1 and TRBJ2-6. Germline lookup yields CDR1 SGHRS and CDR2 YFSETQ. The CDR3 totals 15 residues. CDR3 protein: CASSLAVTGANVLTF.

The chain recombines TRBV7-2 with TRBJ1-2; the D call from TCRdb, TRBD1, cannot be confirmed without DNA. Germline loops: CDR1 SGHTA, CDR2 FQGNSA. The CDR3 extends over 14 amino acids. CDR3 sequence: CASSPGQAVYGYTF.

The chain has TRBV6-1 and TRBJ2-7; there is no DNA to check the TCRdb D call of TRBD2. From germline, CDR1 is MNHNS and CDR2 SASEGT. The CDR3 sequence is 14 residues long. CDR3 sequence reads: CASSGLAGLHEQYF.

The chain joins TRBV12-3 or TRBV12-4 to TRBJ1-3; the D gene TCRdb calls, TRBD1, cannot be checked with no DNA. This CDR3 has 16 residues. CDR3 region: CASSYRQASSGNTIYF.

This rearrangement joins TRBV12-3 or TRBV12-4 to TRBJ2-5; there is no DNA to check the TCRdb D call of TRBD1. The CDR3 loop spans 14 amino acids. CDR3 protein: CASSPRGHQETQYF.

The chain is built from TRBV28 and TRBJ1-3; TCRdb selects TRBD1, and the lack of DNA leaves this call unchecked. Germline CDR1 is MDHEN and CDR2 is SYDVKM. The CDR3 extends over 15 amino acids. CDR3 region: CASSFAPQSGNTIYF.

The CDR3 protein is CATSRDRTENIQYF. The chain is built from TRBV15 and TRBJ2-4; absent DNA, TCRdb's TRBD1 call cannot be checked. Germline loops: CDR1 LNHNV, CDR2 YYDKDF (reference sequence). The CDR3 extends over 14 amino acids.

The V and J genes are TRBV7-2 and TRBJ2-7; TCRdb's assignment of TRBD2 cannot be checked, as there is no DNA. This CDR3 is 15 amino acids long. Germline loops: CDR1 SGHTA, CDR2 FQGNSA. CDR3 amino acids: CASSLAGLETYEQYF.

This chain uses TRBV11-2 with TRBJ2-1; the TRBD1 assignment by TCRdb is unverifiable without DNA. The CDR3 runs 15 residues. The germline gives CDR1 SGHAT, CDR2 FQNNGV. The CDR3 sequence is CASSFYAGEGGEQFF.

The chain carries TRBV6-5 and TRBJ1-1. Germline V gene data show CDR1 as MNHEY and CDR2 as SVGAGI. The CDR3 spans 12 residues. This chain's CDR3 is CASSSQNTEAFF.

The V and J genes are TRBV12-5 and TRBJ2-7. Per the germline V gene, CDR1 is LGHNT and CDR2 is FRNRAP. This CDR3 region has 12 residues. This CDR3 is CASGLGRNEQYF.

This chain connects TRBV4-1 to TRBJ1-1. CDR1 is MGHRA and CDR2 is YSYEKL in the germline V gene. CDR3 size: 14 residues. CDR3 loop: CASSQMEGITEAFF.

This chain uses TRBV20-1 with TRBJ2-1; the TCRdb call, TRBD2, lacks DNA for checking. This CDR3 has 16 amino acids. Germline values: CDR1 DFQATT, CDR2 SNEGSKA (reference sequence). The CDR3 is CSARGPTSGLGDEQFF.